This entry describes one T cell receptor (beta chain). Antigen specificity is unknown. The data were taken from a study of a mutant IDH1 vaccine in newly diagnosed glioma. Clones were read by immunoSEQ multiplex PCR, and TCRdb kept only the in-frame ones, dropping some. The sample lists 30,000 to 40,000 clones, about four fifths occurring once. Time point: week 35, safety follow-up. Vaccine doses each comprised 300 ug of mutant IDH1 20-mer peptide, with topical imiquimod. CDR1 and CDR2 (germline): LNHNV, YYDKDF (reference sequence). This CDR3 has 15 amino acids. Trimming cost V 4 bases and J 7 bases, with 16 bases left between them.

This sample comprised PBMCs, obtained from a glioma patient whose treatment included an IDH1 peptide vaccine. J is TRBJ1-4 and V is TRBV15; no clear D gene. The sequence was collected from a woman under 30 with glioma. This CDR3 reads CATSTPLRNIEKLFF. The CDR3 DNA sequence: TGTGCCACCAGCACTCCCTTGCGGAATATTGAAAAACTGTTTTTT.